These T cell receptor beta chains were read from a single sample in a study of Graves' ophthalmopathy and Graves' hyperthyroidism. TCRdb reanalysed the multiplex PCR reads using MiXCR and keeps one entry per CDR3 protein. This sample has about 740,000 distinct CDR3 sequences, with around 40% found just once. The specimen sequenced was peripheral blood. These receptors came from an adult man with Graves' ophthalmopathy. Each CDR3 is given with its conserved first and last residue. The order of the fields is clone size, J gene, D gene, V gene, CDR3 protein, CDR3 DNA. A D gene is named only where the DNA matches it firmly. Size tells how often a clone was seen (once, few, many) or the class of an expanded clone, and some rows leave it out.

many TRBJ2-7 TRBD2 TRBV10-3 CATKTSGRDEQYF TGTGCCACAAAAACTAGCGGGAGAGACGAGCAGTACTTC
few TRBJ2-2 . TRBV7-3 CASSLRDTGELFF TGTGCCAGCAGCTTGAGGGACACCGGGGAGCTGTTTTTT
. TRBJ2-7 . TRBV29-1 CSPRTPSEQYF TGCAGCCCTCGGACACCTTCCGAGCAGTACTTC
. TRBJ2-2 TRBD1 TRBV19 CASRNGGQVNTGELFF TGTGCCAGCAGAAACGGCGGACAGGTGAACACCGGGGAGCTGTTTTTT
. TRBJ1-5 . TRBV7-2 CASSSTGGGGIPTHSNQPQHF TGTGCCAGCAGCTCGACGGGGGGCGGAGGGATCCCGACGCATAGCAATCAGCCCCAGCATTTT
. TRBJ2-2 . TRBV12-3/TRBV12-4 CASSHTGIGTGELFF TGTGCCAGCAGTCATACAGGGATAGGCACCGGGGAGCTGTTTTTT
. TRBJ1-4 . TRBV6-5 CASSAGGPNEKLFF TGTGCCAGCAGCGCCGGGGGACCAAATGAAAAACTGTTTTTT
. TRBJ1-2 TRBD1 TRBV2 CASSFSPTKGAQNYGYTF TGTGCCAGCAGCTTCTCCCCGACAAAGGGGGCGCAGAACTATGGCTACACCTTC
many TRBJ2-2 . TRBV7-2 CASSPLASSGLNTGELFF TGTGCCAGCAGCCCCCTCGCCTCCTCGGGGTTGAACACCGGGGAGCTGTTTTTT
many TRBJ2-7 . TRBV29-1 CSVAESDYEQYF TGCAGCGTTGCAGAGAGTGACTACGAGCAGTACTTC
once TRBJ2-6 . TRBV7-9 CASTLGPAGANVLTF TGTGCCAGCACCCTGGGACCTGCTGGGGCCAACGTCCTGACTTTC
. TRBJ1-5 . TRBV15 CATSRVPGSTPLNQPQHF TGTGCCACCAGCAGAGTTCCGGGGTCTACGCCTTTAAATCAGCCCCAGCATTTT
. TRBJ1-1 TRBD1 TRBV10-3 CAISRQGTDEAFF TGTGCCATCAGTCGCCAAGGGACAGATGAAGCTTTCTTT
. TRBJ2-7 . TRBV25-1 CAWSVLGSILDEQYF TGTGCCTGGAGTGTATTGGGGAGTATTTTGGACGAGCAGTACTTC
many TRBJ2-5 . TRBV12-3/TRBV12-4 CASSPPGRETQYF TGTGCCAGCAGTCCCCCGGGACGGGAGACCCAGTACTTC
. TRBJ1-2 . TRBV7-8 CASSLGAQYYGYTF TGTGCCAGCAGCTTAGGGGCACAATACTATGGCTACACCTTC
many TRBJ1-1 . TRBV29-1 CSVVDQTNTEAFF TGCAGCGTTGTTGACCAGACGAACACTGAAGCTTTCTTT
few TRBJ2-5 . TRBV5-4 CASSREGVGETQYF TGTGCCAGCAGCCGCGAGGGGGTTGGGGAGACCCAGTACTTC
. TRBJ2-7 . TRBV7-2 CASSLWPFYEQYF TGTGCCAGCAGCTTGTGGCCTTTCTACGAGCAGTACTTC
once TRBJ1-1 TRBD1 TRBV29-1 CSGLGQGGQDEAFF TGCAGCGGCCTAGGACAGGGGGGACAAGATGAAGCTTTCTTT
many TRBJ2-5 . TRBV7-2 CASSLPTGFETQYF TGTGCCAGCAGCCTCCCGACGGGGTTTGAGACCCAGTACTTC
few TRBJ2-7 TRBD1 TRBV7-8 CASSQVGQGIYEQYF TGTGCCAGCAGCCAAGTTGGACAGGGGATCTACGAGCAGTACTTC
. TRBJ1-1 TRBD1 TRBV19 CASSASGGVGTEAFF TGTGCCAGTAGTGCTTCAGGGGGCGTGGGGACTGAAGCTTTCTTT
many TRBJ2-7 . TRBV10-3 CAISDAGRDYEQYF TGTGCCATCAGTGACGCAGGCCGGGACTACGAGCAGTACTTC
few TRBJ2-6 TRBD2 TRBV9 CASTDTAGETALTNVLTF TGTGCCAGCACCGATACCGCGGGGGAGACAGCCTTGACCAACGTCCTGACTTTC
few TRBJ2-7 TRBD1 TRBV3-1 CASSQDLTGGYEQYF TGTGCCAGCAGCCAAGATTTGACAGGGGGATACGAGCAGTACTTC
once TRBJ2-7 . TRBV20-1 CSAGTVEYEQYF TGCAGCGCCGGGACCGTCGAATACGAGCAGTACTTC
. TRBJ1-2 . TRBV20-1 CSAIPGEGYTF TGCAGTGCTATCCCGGGGGAAGGCTACACCTTC
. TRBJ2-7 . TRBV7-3 CASSTLPGPIFYEQYF TGTGCCAGCAGCACACTCCCGGGCCCCATCTTTTACGAGCAGTACTTC
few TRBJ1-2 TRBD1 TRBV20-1 CSARDWGQGLIVYTF TGCAGTGCTAGAGATTGGGGACAGGGGCTCATCGTCTACACCTTC
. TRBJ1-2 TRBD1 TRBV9 CASSPLSGGGHYGYTF TGTGCCAGCAGTCCCCTATCAGGGGGCGGTCACTATGGCTACACCTTC
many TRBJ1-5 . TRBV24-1 CATSDYEGNQPQHF TGTGCCACCAGTGATTATGAAGGCAATCAGCCCCAGCATTTT
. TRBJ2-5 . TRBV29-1 CSVELGQRETQYF TGCAGCGTTGAGCTTGGGCAACGTGAGACCCAGTACTTC
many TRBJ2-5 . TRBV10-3 CAISPGEETQYF TGTGCCATCAGTCCAGGGGAAGAGACCCAGTACTTC
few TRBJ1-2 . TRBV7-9 CASSTRGQGPTGSNYGYTF TGTGCCAGCAGCACCCGAGGGCAGGGTCCAACTGGATCTAACTATGGCTACACCTTC
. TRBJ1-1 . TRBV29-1 CSVGPGNTEVFF .
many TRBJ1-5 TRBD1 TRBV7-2 CASSPDRVNQPQHF TGTGCCAGCAGTCCGGACAGGGTCAATCAGCCCCAGCATTTT
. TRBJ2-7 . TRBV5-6 CASSPSGFEQYF TGTGCCAGCAGCCCTTCTGGGTTCGAGCAGTACTTC
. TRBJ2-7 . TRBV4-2 CASSQDVRQESSYEQYF TGTGCCAGCAGCCAAGATGTCAGGCAGGAGAGCTCCTACGAGCAGTACTTC
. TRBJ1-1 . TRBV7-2 CASSVGDIMNTEAFF TGTGCCAGCAGCGTTGGGGACATTATGAACACTGAAGCTTTCTTT
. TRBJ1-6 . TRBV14 CASSQGGACSPLHF TGTGCCAGCAGCCAAGGAGGTGCCTGTTCACCCCTCCACTTT
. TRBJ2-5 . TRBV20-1 CSARDLNQPQYF TGCAGTGCTAGAGATCTTAATCAGCCCCAGTACTTC
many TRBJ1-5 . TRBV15 CATSRTPPDGNQPQHF TGTGCCACCAGCAGAACCCCCCCGGACGGCAATCAGCCCCAGCATTTT
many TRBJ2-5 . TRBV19 CASSRGSNPETQYF TGTGCCAGTAGTAGGGGGTCGAATCCGGAGACCCAGTACTTC
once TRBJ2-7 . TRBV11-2 CASSMGAYEQYF TGTGCCAGCAGCATGGGAGCCTACGAGCAGTACTTC
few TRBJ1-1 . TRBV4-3 CASSQDGSGMNTEAFF TGCGCCAGCAGCCAAGATGGGTCGGGCATGAACACTGAAGCTTTCTTT
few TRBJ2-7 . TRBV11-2 CASSSWTSYEQYF TGTGCCAGCAGCAGCTGGACGTCCTACGAGCAGTACTTC
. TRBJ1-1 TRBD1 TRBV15 CATSRDSRDRTEAFF TGTGCCACCAGCAGGGACAGCCGGGACAGGACTGAAGCTTTCTTT
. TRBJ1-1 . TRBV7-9 CASSLTNLGSPEAFF TGTGCCAGCAGCTTGACGAATTTAGGGTCACCAGAAGCTTTCTTT
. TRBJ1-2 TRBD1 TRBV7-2 CASSLGGQGGGYTF TGTGCCAGCAGTTTAGGGGGACAGGGTGGTGGCTACACCTTC
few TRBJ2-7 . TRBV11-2 CASSFGQTLGEQYF TGTGCCAGCAGCTTTGGACAAACCCTCGGCGAGCAGTACTTC
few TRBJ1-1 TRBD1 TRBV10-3 CAIETGAPEAFF TGTGCTATCGAGACAGGGGCGCCTGAAGCTTTCTTT
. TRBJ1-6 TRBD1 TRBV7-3 CASSLGPGQGQPLHF TGTGCCAGCAGCTTAGGACCGGGACAGGGTCAGCCCCTCCACTTT